The source of this T cell receptor (beta chain) is a study of response to subunit inactivated influenza vaccine. Trimming left V 5 bases short and J 6 bases short, with 8 bases between. The CDR3 is 11 residues long. This clonotype has a handful of counts. The antigen remains unidentified. The study's findings and limits: T cells newly recruited by each seasonal influenza vaccination are few, the authors suggested.

TCRdb recomputed calls from the RT-PCR reads with MiXCR, one row per CDR3 protein. This sample yields 710,000 or so distinct CDR3 sequences, of which less than 20% are seen a single time; 11% belongs to the top ten. The sample was PBMCs from blood, taken roughly 13 days after vaccination. J is TRBJ2-7 and V is TRBV12-3 or TRBV12-4, with D unresolved. The clonotype was recovered from a man aged 50 or older who received an inactivated influenza vaccine. DNA of the CDR3: TGTGCCAGCAGTAGGGCGTTCGAGCAGTACTTC. This codes for CASSRAFEQYF.